This is a list of T cell receptor beta chains from one sample in a study of shared clonotypes between healthy human individuals. TCRdb's table, derived via immunoSEQ multiplex PCR, lists solely in-frame clones and lacks some. The sample lists approximately 1,000,000 clones, approximately 77% occurring once. Input material: memory CD4+ T cells from PBMCs. Every receptor here comes from a man between 18 and 35 years old in good health. Some clones in this sample may be carry-over from other donors' samples. CDR3s include the opening cysteine and the closing phenylalanine or tryptophan. A D gene is named only where the DNA matches it firmly. Clone size is stated in some rows and not others, as once, few, many or a class when expanded.

d_call	j_call	v_call	clone_size	cdr3_nt	cdr3_aa
TRBD1	TRBJ2-7	TRBV5-1	NA	TGCGCCAGCAGCTTAGGACAGGGTAAGGACGAGCAGTACTTC	CASSLGQGKDEQYF
NA	TRBJ2-7	TRBV5-4	NA	TGTGCCAGCAGCTTGTATCGTCTAGCCCAGGGTACCGAGCAGTACTTC	CASSLYRLAQGTEQYF
TRBD1	TRBJ1-2	TRBV28	NA	TGTGCCAGCAGTGTACGGACAGGGGGAAGCTATGGCTACACCTTC	CASSVRTGGSYGYTF
TRBD1	TRBJ1-1	TRBV2	once	TGTGCCAGCAGGGACAAGACAGGGGTTCCTGAAGCTTTCTTT	CASRDKTGVPEAFF
TRBD2	TRBJ2-1	TRBV28	NA	TGTGCCAGCAGTTTTCTAGCGGGAGGTGGCAATGAGCAGTTCTTC	CASSFLAGGGNEQFF
NA	TRBJ2-7	TRBV29-1	NA	TGCAGCGTTGAAGCGAGGGGCGAAATAGGGGACGAGCAGTACTTC	CSVEARGEIGDEQYF
NA	TRBJ2-5	TRBV10-3	NA	TGTGCCATCAGGAGGACCCTTCAAGACGGAGAGACCCAGTACTTC	CAIRRTLQDGETQYF
NA	TRBJ2-7	TRBV5-1	NA	TGCGCCAGCAGTATCTTGGGTGGGAATACTTCCCCCGAGCAGTACTTC	CASSILGGNTSPEQYF
TRBD1	TRBJ1-1	TRBV18	NA	TGTGCCAGCTCACCGCAGGGGGTCCACACTGAAGCTTTCTTT	CASSPQGVHTEAFF
NA	TRBJ1-1	TRBV5-6	NA	TGTGCCAGCAGCTTACGATTGAACACTGAAGCTTTCTTT	CASSLRLNTEAFF
TRBD2	TRBJ2-1	TRBV7-2	once	TGTGCCAGCAGCCGTACGACTAGCGGGAGTAGTTTAGATAGTGAGCAGTTCTTC	CASSRTTSGSSLDSEQFF
NA	TRBJ2-1	TRBV7-2	NA	TGTGCCAGCAGCTTAGGTCCTAGATCCTACAATGAGCAGTTCTTC	CASSLGPRSYNEQFF
TRBD1	TRBJ1-3	TRBV6-6	NA	TGTGCCAGCACCGGGGACAGCTCTGGAAACACCATATATTTT	CASTGDSSGNTIYF
NA	TRBJ1-2	TRBV18	NA	TGTGCCAGCTCACCACCGGGCAACAGACCCTATGGCTACACCTTC	CASSPPGNRPYGYTF
TRBD1	TRBJ1-4	TRBV5-4	once	TGTGCCAGCAGCTTGGAGGGGGCCCGGGGTGAAAAACTGTTTTTT	CASSLEGARGEKLFF
NA	TRBJ2-1	TRBV6-1	NA	TGTGCCAGCAGCTTCGGGCCCTACAATGAGCAGTTCTTC	CASSFGPYNEQFF
NA	TRBJ1-5	TRBV30	NA	TGTGCCTGGAGTGTACGAGGGAACCAGCCCCAGCATTTT	CAWSVRGNQPQHF
TRBD1	TRBJ1-4	TRBV18	NA	TGTGCCAGCTCCAAAACCCGGGACAGGGTCAGCGGGGAGAGCGAAAAACTGTTTTTT	CASSKTRDRVSGESEKLFF
NA	TRBJ2-1	TRBV28	NA	TGTGCCAGCAGTACCGGGGGATACAATGAGCAGTTCTTC	CASSTGGYNEQFF
NA	TRBJ2-1	TRBV5-1	NA	TGCGCCAGCAGGAATTCCGGGGCAGACAATGAGCAGTTCTTC	CASRNSGADNEQFF
NA	TRBJ2-2	TRBV5-4	NA	TGTGCCAGCAGCTGGCAGGCTAGCCCCACCGGGGAGCTGTTTTTT	CASSWQASPTGELFF
TRBD1	TRBJ1-3	TRBV7-3	NA	TGTGCCAGCAGCCTATCGGGACAGGGGTGGCATGGAAACACCATATATTTT	CASSLSGQGWHGNTIYF
NA	TRBJ1-1	TRBV28	NA	TGTGCCAGCAGACCCCTTTGGACTGAAGCTTTCTTT	CASRPLWTEAFF
TRBD2	TRBJ2-1	TRBV5-1	NA	TGCGCCAGCAGAGTATGGGAGGGCCGTAATGAGCAGTTCTTC	CASRVWEGRNEQFF
TRBD1	TRBJ1-2	TRBV18	NA	TGTGCCAGCTCACCCACCGGGACAGCGGACTATGGCTACACCTTC	CASSPTGTADYGYTF
NA	TRBJ2-4	TRBV10-3	NA	TGTGCCATCAGTGAGAGGGAACTCAGGGACATTCAGTACTTC	CAISERELRDIQYF
NA	TRBJ2-1	TRBV7-9	NA	TGTGCCAGCAGCTCTCGGGAGCCCCGGCCGGGTGAGCAGTTCTTC	CASSSREPRPGEQFF
TRBD1	TRBJ1-2	TRBV5-1	NA	TGCGCCAGCAGCCCGGGACAGGGAAGTGGCTATGGCTACACCTTC	CASSPGQGSGYGYTF
TRBD1	TRBJ1-2	TRBV6-5	NA	TGTGCCAGCAGTTACCGGGGGACAGACTATGGCTACACCTTC	CASSYRGTDYGYTF
NA	TRBJ2-2	TRBV5-1	NA	TGCGCCAGCAGGAGGTTCGAGCGGTCCGGGGAGCTGTTTTTT	CASRRFERSGELFF
TRBD1	TRBJ1-4	TRBV9	NA	TGTGCCAGCAGCGTAGCCACAGGGGGCGCGAGGGAAAAACTGTTTTTT	CASSVATGGAREKLFF
NA	TRBJ1-2	TRBV6-1	NA	TGTGCCAGCAGTGTAGGGGGTGGCTACACCTTC	CASSVGGGYTF
TRBD1	TRBJ2-3	TRBV7-3	NA	TGTGCCAGCAGCTATGATGGGACAGGGGGCTTCAATACGCAGTATTTT	CASSYDGTGGFNTQYF
NA	TRBJ2-3	TRBV6-5	NA	TGTGCCAGCAGTCCAAGGACTGGTACAGATACGCAGTATTTT	CASSPRTGTDTQYF
NA	TRBJ1-4	TRBV7-2	NA	TGTGCCAGCAGCTTAAGCAGGGGAAGTGAAAAACTGTTTTTT	CASSLSRGSEKLFF
NA	TRBJ2-3	TRBV7-9	once	TGTGCCAGCAGCTCCCACGGCCTCACAGATACGCAGTATTTT	CASSSHGLTDTQYF
TRBD1	TRBJ2-7	TRBV11-2	NA	TGTGCCAGCAGCTTAGGGACAGGGGGTGGGTACGAGCAGTACTTC	CASSLGTGGGYEQYF
TRBD1	TRBJ1-2	TRBV28	NA	TGTGCCAGCAGTCGGACCGGGACAGGGACCTATGGCTACACCTTC	CASSRTGTGTYGYTF
NA	TRBJ2-5	TRBV4-3	NA	TGCGCCAGCAGCCACACCTCCCCGGGGGAGACCCAGTACTTC	CASSHTSPGETQYF
NA	TRBJ2-5	TRBV28	NA	TGTGCCAGCTCCCCCTTACCGGAGACCCAGTACTTC	CASSPLPETQYF
NA	TRBJ2-3	TRBV10-1	NA	TGCGCCAGCAGTGAGTCTGCCAGACCAGGTACAGATACGCAGTATTTT	CASSESARPGTDTQYF
NA	TRBJ1-3	TRBV5-1	NA	TGCGCCAGCAGCCCGGGGGACGGAGACTCTGGAAACACCATATATTTT	CASSPGDGDSGNTIYF
TRBD1	TRBJ2-7	TRBV29-1	NA	TGCAGCGCGGCGACGGGACAGGGCTACGAGCAGTACTTC	CSAATGQGYEQYF
NA	TRBJ1-2	TRBV20-1	many	TGCAGACAGCATCGTGGCTATGGCTACACCTTC	CRQHRGYGYTF
TRBD1	TRBJ2-7	TRBV7-3	NA	TGTGCCAGCAGCTTAAGAGTAGGGACAGGGAAACGCGAGCAGTACTTC	CASSLRVGTGKREQYF
TRBD1	TRBJ2-1	TRBV28	NA	TGTGCCAGCAGTCCTCTGACAGGGGTTGGGGGGAGGCCCCGGGATGAGCAGTTCTTC	CASSPLTGVGGRPRDEQFF
NA	TRBJ1-2	TRBV27	NA	TGTGCCAGCAGTTTAAAAAGCAAAAACTATGGCTACACCTTC	CASSLKSKNYGYTF
TRBD1	TRBJ1-1	TRBV2	NA	TGTGCCAGCAGAGGACAGGGTGGGACTGAAGCTTTCTTT	CASRGQGGTEAFF
TRBD1	TRBJ2-7	TRBV6-1	NA	TGTGCCAGCAGTGAATGGACAGGGGGCGCGGGGGAGCAGTACTTC	CASSEWTGGAGEQYF
TRBD1	TRBJ2-2	TRBV5-6	NA	TGTGCCAGCAGCTTCGGGACAGGGATGAACACCGGGGAGCTGTTTTTT	CASSFGTGMNTGELFF
TRBD1	TRBJ2-1	TRBV29-1	few	TGCAGCGTTGAAGGAAGAGGGACAGGGATCAACAATGAGCAGTTCTTC	CSVEGRGTGINNEQFF
NA	TRBJ2-2	TRBV21-1	NA	TGTGCCAGCAGCAAAGTTTCTAGCGGGAGAGGTACCGGGGAGCTGTTTTTT	CASSKVSSGRGTGELFF
NA	TRBJ1-2	TRBV19	NA	TGTGCCAGTAGTCGGCAGAAACTTACTAACTATGGCTACACCTTC	CASSRQKLTNYGYTF
TRBD1	TRBJ1-2	TRBV29-1	NA	TGCAGCGTTGATCCGACAGGGGTTGACTATGGCTACACCTTC	CSVDPTGVDYGYTF